The 25 T cell receptor beta chains below were found in one sample sequenced in a study of regulatory T cells in long-lasting Graves disease. Arm-PCR of CDR3 regions and iRepertoire HTBI primers were used to build TCR beta libraries. TCRdb itself ran the multiplex PCR reads through MiXCR, one entry per CDR3 protein. The sample consists of 620,000 or so distinct CDR3 sequences, roughly 15% of them appearing once. Time point specified: newly diagnosed GD, antithyroid drugs for less than 3 months. There was RNA extracted from PBMCs, and the TCR library was made from it. These same data were also listed under a study on T cells in Graves' hyperthyroidism and ophthalmopathy.

Sequenced here: peripheral blood mononuclear cells (PBMCs), sampled at new diagnosis, from a patient treated with antithyroid drugs. These receptor sequences come from a woman aged 25 to 39 with Graves disease.

This clonotype appeared once. With a much larger clone just one base away, this may be a read error. The chain carries TRBV25-1 and TRBJ1-2; D uncertain. This CDR3 is built from 14 residues. Germline CDR1 and CDR2: MGHDK and SYGVNS. The CDR3 loop reads CAGSDPVSSYGYTF. The CDR3 DNA sequence: TGTGCCGGCAGTGACCCCGTGTCGTCCTATGGCTACACCTTC.

This clonotype was observed a handful of times. The rearrangement links TRBV14 to TRBJ1-2; weak D call: TRBD1 (5 bases). Trimming removed 4 bases at V and 5 bases at J, with 17 bases between. The CDR3 runs 15 residues. Germline CDR1 reads SGHDN; CDR2 reads FVKESK. CDR3 residues: CASSPALGTVYGYTF. CDR3 bases: TGTGCCAGCAGCCCCGCCCTTGGGACGGTTTATGGCTACACCTTC.

This clonotype has a count of ten or more. The V call is TRBV6-1, the J call TRBJ2-2; possibly TRBD2 for D (5 bases). Germline V gene lookup returns CDR1 MNHNS and CDR2 SASEGT. The CDR3 is 14 residues long. V was shortened by 3 bases and J by 2 bases, with 7 bases between the two germline ends. The CDR3 nucleotides read TGTGCCAGCAGTGACCCGGGAAACACCGGGGAGCTGTTTTTT. Its protein product is CASSDPGNTGELFF.

The CDR3 loop reads CASSDFLAKNIQYF. The CDR3 DNA is TGTGCCAGCAGTGATTTCCTAGCCAAAAACATTCAGTACTTC. This sequence joins TRBV2 and TRBJ2-4; no reliable D call. This CDR3 has 14 amino acids. Trimming removed 3 bases at V and 0 bases at J, with 6 bases between. Germline-derived CDR1 and CDR2 are SNHLY and FYNNEI.

CDR3 sequence reads: CSASDGYGYTF. CDR3 sequence (DNA): TGCAGTGCTAGTGATGGCTATGGCTACACCTTC. The chain is built from TRBV20-1 and TRBJ1-2; D uncertain. Looked up from germline, CDR1 is DFQATT and CDR2 is SNEGSKA (reference sequence). This CDR3 is 11 amino acids long. The V end was cut by 3 bases, the J end by 4 bases, with 6 bases between.

The table lists this clonotype with many counts. The gene calls are TRBV28 and TRBJ2-7; 9 bases align to TRBD2. CDR1 is MDHEN and CDR2 is SYDVKM in the germline V gene. This CDR3 is 15 amino acids long. V was clipped by 3 bases and J by 5 bases; unmatched bases: 8. The CDR3 nucleotides read TGTGCCAGCAGTTTTAGCGGGAGAAAGTTTAACGAGCAGTACTTC. Amino acid sequence: CASSFSGRKFNEQYF.

This clonotype was picked up many times. The V gene is TRBV2, the J gene TRBJ1-6; D remains unclear. Trimming removed 6 bases from V and 9 bases from J, with 15 bases in between. The CDR3 consists of 14 residues. The V gene's germline CDR1 is SNHLY and CDR2 FYNNEI. The CDR3 DNA sequence: TGTGCCAGCAGCGAACTGAGGGAGATTTCACCCCTCCACTTT. Translating it yields CASSELREISPLHF.

This clonotype has ten or more counts. Here the CDR3 reads CASSLSWRAQPQHF. DNA for the CDR3: TGTGCCAGCAGTTTATCTTGGAGGGCTCAGCCCCAGCATTTT. The chain recombines TRBV28 with TRBJ1-5; D ambiguous. Looked up from germline, CDR1 is MDHEN and CDR2 is SYDVKM. This CDR3 has 14 amino acids. Trimming shortened V by 1 base and J by 6 bases, and 10 bases separated the two germline ends.

The chain joins TRBV12-3 or TRBV12-4 to TRBJ1-3, with D perhaps TRBD1 (5 bases). The CDR3 length is 15 residues. The V and J ends lost 2 bases and 0 bases respectively, with 8 bases between them. CDR3 sequence reads: CASSLWDASGNTIYF. The CDR3 DNA is TGTGCCAGCAGTTTATGGGACGCCTCTGGAAACACCATATATTTT.

This clonotype has at least ten counts. The J gene is TRBJ1-2, the V gene TRBV11-1, with D maybe TRBD1 (5 bases). Germline CDR1 and CDR2: SGHAT and FQDESV (reference sequence). This CDR3 has 13 residues. With 2 bases removed from V and 6 bases from J, the gap between germline ends came to 10 bases. The CDR3 loop is CASSLRQTNGYTF. The DNA of the CDR3 is TGTGCCAGCAGCTTACGACAGACGAATGGCTACACCTTC.

As for this clonotype: One end of the junction fails to match germline, which may point to a read error. The genes are TRBV27 and TRBJ1-5; D call uncertain. The CDR3 has 14 amino acids. Per the germline V gene, CDR1 is MNHEY and CDR2 is SMNVEV (reference sequence). CDR3 sequence reads: CVSSLIGSNQPQHF. As DNA, the CDR3 is TGTGTCAGCAGTTTAATCGGTAGCAATCAGCCCCAGCATTTT.

This rearrangement joins TRBV2 to TRBJ2-5; D uncertain. Germline V gives CDR1 SNHLY, CDR2 FYNNEI. The V end lost 3 bases, the J end lost 4 bases, and 12 bases lay between the germline ends. CDR3 length: 14 amino acids. The CDR3: CASSEKGITETQYF. CDR3 bases: TGTGCCAGCAGTGAGAAGGGTATCACAGAGACCCAGTACTTC.

This clonotype was recorded many times. The chain joins TRBV2 to TRBJ2-3; D unresolved. Between the trimmed V and J ends, which lost 8 bases and 1 base, there was a span of 10 bases. This CDR3 is 13 amino acids long. Germline assignment: CDR1 SNHLY and CDR2 FYNNEI. The CDR3 spells CASHRSRTDTQYF. In DNA, the CDR3 is TGTGCCAGCCACAGATCTCGCACAGATACGCAGTATTTT.

Worth noting for this clonotype: Without the conserved terminal phenylalanine or tryptophan, this CDR3 likely stems from a read error. The rearrangement links TRBV20-1 to TRBJ2-1, with D possibly matching TRBD1 (5 bases). Matching the DNA end better, TRBJ2-5 makes the J call doubtful. Germline-derived CDR1 and CDR2 are DFQATT and SNEGSKA (reference sequence). The CDR3 spans 12 residues. DNA for the CDR3: TGCAGTAAAGGGGTACAGCGCGGGACCCAGTACCTC. As protein: CSKGVQRGTQYL.

CDR3 nucleotide sequence: TGTGCCAGCAGCTCTCCCGGGACAGGGAGGTCACCCCTCCACTTT. Translated: CASSSPGTGRSPLHF. The J gene is TRBJ1-6, the V gene TRBV7-9; 9 bases fit TRBD1. The CDR3 is made up of 15 amino acids. Trimming at V came to 4 bases and at J to 10 bases, leaving 8 bases not matched to a gene. The germline CDR1 and CDR2 sequences are SEHNR and FQNEAQ (reference sequence).

This clonotype was seen a few times. One end of the junction fails to match germline, which may point to a read error. This chain uses TRBV19 with TRBJ1-5; D might be TRBD1 (6 bases). This CDR3 is 14 amino acids long. Germline CDR1 reads LNHDA; CDR2 reads SQIVND (reference sequence). This CDR3 is CASKQGISNRPQHF. The CDR3 DNA reads as TGTGCCAGTAAACAGGGTATAAGCAATCGGCCCCAGCATTTT.

This clonotype has ten or more counts. The V and J genes are TRBV19 and TRBJ2-1, with D possibly matching TRBD2 (6 bases). The CDR3 spans 15 residues. V lost 9 bases and J 0 bases, leaving 15 bases between the germline ends. CDR1 and CDR2 (germline): LNHDA, SQIVND (reference sequence). CDR3 in DNA: TGTGCCAGCAGTCCCCGGGACTCCTCCTACAATGAGCAGTTCTTC. This gives the protein CASSPRDSSYNEQFF.

This clonotype was detected only a few times. V is TRBV6-1 and J is TRBJ2-7; 7 positions agree with TRBD1. V lost 5 bases to trimming and J lost 2 bases; unmatched junction nucleotides: 9. The CDR3 is made up of 15 amino acids. The germline gives CDR1 MNHNS, CDR2 SASEGT. The CDR3 bases are TGTGCCAGCAGTATTAGACAGGGCATGCCCTACGAGCAGTACTTC. It is translated as CASSIRQGMPYEQYF.

Note on this clonotype: A read error may explain this, as a much larger clone is one base away. The V gene is TRBV18, the J gene TRBJ2-7; D unresolved. CDR1 and CDR2 from the germline V gene are KGHSH and LQKENI. The CDR3 is 12 amino acids. The chain's CDR3 is CASPPDIYEQYF. CDR3 DNA sequence: TGTGCCAGCCCACCCGACATCTACGAGCAGTACTTC.

This clonotype was recorded at least ten times. The chain joins TRBV11-1 to TRBJ2-5; D gene unclear. Trimming stripped 4 bases from V and 2 bases from J, with 8 bases between. Germline V lookup: CDR1 SGHAT, CDR2 FQDESV (reference sequence). The CDR3 length is 13 residues. As DNA, the CDR3 is TGTGCCAGCAGCTACGGGCAGCAAGAGACCCAGTACTTC. Residues: CASSYGQQETQYF.

The chain recombines TRBV5-1 with TRBJ2-1, with TRBD2 identical over 10 bases. The CDR3 has 16 amino acids. Unmatched junction bases numbered 8, after V lost 0 bases and J lost 8 bases. Per germline, CDR1 SGHRS and CDR2 YFSETQ. Here the CDR3 reads CASSLALAGGKDEQFF. The CDR3 DNA is TGCGCCAGCAGCTTGGCATTAGCGGGAGGTAAGGATGAGCAGTTCTTC.

This clonotype was seen many times. The genes are TRBV11-2 and TRBJ2-1; 7 positions agree with TRBD1. J lost 9 bases, V lost 4 bases, and 6 bases had no gene match. The CDR3 consists of 13 residues. The germline CDR1 and CDR2 sequences are SGHAT and FQNNGV. CDR3 DNA sequence: TGTGCCAGCAGCTCCCGGACAGGAACTGAGCAGTTCTTC. It is translated as CASSSRTGTEQFF.

This clonotype occurred many times. The chain uses TRBV11-2 and TRBJ2-7; TRBD2 agrees at 7 bases. CDR1 SGHAT and CDR2 FQNNGV come from the germline V gene. This CDR3 is 17 amino acids long. The ends lost 2 bases at V and 7 bases at J; junction bases unmatched: 17. The CDR3: CASSLYWREPSGEEQYF. The CDR3 bases are TGTGCCAGCAGCTTATATTGGCGGGAGCCTTCGGGAGAAGAGCAGTACTTC.

This clonotype occurred many times. The genes are TRBV12-5 and TRBJ1-2; D is ambiguous. V was shortened by 1 base and J by 5 bases, with 17 bases between the two germline ends. Germline V gives CDR1 LGHNT, CDR2 FRNRAP. There are 16 residues in the CDR3. CDR3 amino acids: CASGLGPPETEYGYTF. The CDR3 region has the DNA TGTGCTAGTGGTTTGGGCCCCCCCGAGACTGAGTATGGCTACACCTTC. Using reference TRBV12-5 and TRBJ1-2 for the parts outside the CDR3, the full variable domain is DARVTQTPRHKVTEMGQEVTMRCQPILGHNTVFWYRQTMMQGLELLAYFRNRAPLDDSGMPKDRFSAEMPDATLATLKIQPSEPRDSAVYFCASGLGPPETEYGYTFGSGTRLTVV.

This clonotype was seen at least ten times. The chain carries TRBV20-1 and TRBJ2-5; D is undetermined. Germline lookup yields CDR1 DFQATT and CDR2 SNEGSKA (reference sequence). Trimming cost V 3 bases and J 0 bases, with 14 bases left between them. The CDR3 spans 15 residues. CDR3 sequence reads: CSASDEKEYQETQYF. In DNA, the CDR3 is TGCAGTGCTAGTGACGAAAAGGAGTACCAAGAGACCCAGTACTTC.